This TCR beta chain was captured in a study of shared clonotypes between healthy human individuals. Looking at the study overall: Each donor had three CD4 naive, three CD4 memory, two CD8 naive and one CD8 memory plate. Findings and limits, study-wide: Larger richness was generally estimated for naive than memory subsets. Clonotype sharing among donors was expected to depend on sequencing depth.

About this clone itself: Its matching antigen is unknown.

Naive CD8 populations comprised CD45RO-negative cells positively selected for CCR7, excluding terminally differentiated effector memory CD45RA+ cells. Those who donated, Caucasian adults without exception, all lived in Nashville, Tennessee. Clones were read by immunoSEQ multiplex PCR, and TCRdb kept only the in-frame ones, dropping some. The sample has some 580,000 clones; more than 95% are singletons. Trimming removed 0 bases from V and 6 bases from J; junction bases left unmatched: 10. The CDR3 covers 16 residues. Germline V CDR1 and CDR2: SGHAT, FQNNGV. Source material: naive CD8+ T cells sorted from blood. This chain connects TRBV11-2 to TRBJ2-7, with 8 positions matching TRBD2. The receptor's source is a man under 40 in good health. CDR3: CASSLDPSGSPGEQYF. As DNA, the CDR3 is TGTGCCAGCAGCTTAGATCCCAGCGGGAGTCCGGGCGAGCAGTACTTC.